This T cell receptor beta chain was profiled in a study of chemoradiotherapy in HPV16-positive cancers. Study-wide context: Functional T-cell assays on a couple of HPV16-positive patients' cells defined candidate HPV-specific clones and common TCR motifs. Notes on the study in general: Candidate HPV-specific clones and E7-related TCR motifs grew in tumor during treatment. For HPV16-positive patients, expanding HPV-responsive T cells associated with longer recurrence-free survival.

Samples were taken several times over chemoradiotherapy. The repertoire was sequenced with immunoSEQ multiplex PCR; TCRdb's copy has only in-frame clones and lacks some. This table holds 13,000 or so clones, roughly 69% found once. As regards this clone: Its antigen is unknown.

Sampling was carried out from a patient who underwent chemoradiotherapy. This sequence originates from a human donor with HPV-associated anogenital cancer.

The CDR3 loop reads CASSPAWVGQFF. As DNA, the CDR3 is TGTGCCAGCAGCCCGGCTTGGGTAGGGCAGTTCTTC. The chain has TRBV7-2 and TRBJ2-1, with D uncertain. The germline V gene encodes CDR1 SGHTA and CDR2 FQGNSA. The V and J ends lost 5 bases and 12 bases respectively, with 14 bases between them. The CDR3 totals 12 residues.